A selection of T cell receptor beta chains follows, all from one sample in a study of CD8 T cells in ankylosing spondylitis. TCRdb itself ran the 5' RACE reads through MiXCR, one entry per CDR3 protein. Of just over 350,000 distinct CDR3 sequences listed, roughly 20% were seen once; the top ten hold around 13%. The sequenced sample consisted of blood, either unsorted or a sorted T cell fraction (not recorded which). The receptors derive from a male donor with ankylosing spondylitis or in good health (not recorded which). The CDR3 runs from the conserved cysteine through the conserved F or W. The D gene is left open where the match is weak. Clone size is stated in some rows and not others, as once, few, many or a class when expanded.

J,D,V,size,CDR3,DNA
TRBJ2-2,TRBD1,TRBV20-1,.,CSARDPETGGIGELFF,TGCAGTGCTAGAGATCCGGAGACAGGGGGAATCGGGGAGCTGTTTTTT
TRBJ2-4,TRBD2,TRBV12-3/TRBV12-4,.,CASSPGLAGAVAKNIQYF,TGTGCCAGCAGTCCCGGACTAGCGGGGGCGGTAGCCAAAAACATTCAGTACTTC
TRBJ1-5,TRBD1,TRBV11-2,few,CASSADREDQPQHF,TGTGCCAGCAGCGCGGACAGGGAGGATCAGCCCCAGCATTTT
TRBJ2-1,TRBD1,TRBV7-9,few,CASSNQGASSYNEQFF,TGTGCCAGCAGCAACCAGGGGGCCAGCTCCTACAATGAGCAGTTCTTC
TRBJ2-5,.,TRBV12-3/TRBV12-4,many,CASSPRGPEGQYF,TGTGCCAGCAGTCCCCGGGGGCCAGAGGGCCAGTACTTC
TRBJ2-7,.,TRBV12-3/TRBV12-4,few,CASSRRRGIYEQYF,TGTGCCAGCAGTCGGAGGCGGGGTATCTACGAGCAGTACTTC
TRBJ2-1,.,TRBV12-3/TRBV12-4,many,CASSLGTAESNNEQFF,TGTGCCAGCAGTTTAGGGACAGCAGAATCCAACAATGAGCAGTTCTTC
TRBJ2-7,.,TRBV29-1,.,CSVEDFRDRPYEQYF,TGCAGCGTTGAAGATTTTCGGGACCGCCCATACGAGCAGTACTTC
TRBJ2-5,.,TRBV6-1,.,CASSLDRYQETQYF,TGTGCCAGCAGCCTCGACAGGTACCAAGAGACCCAGTACTTC
TRBJ2-3,.,TRBV15,.,CATEGRGIADTQYF,TGTGCCACGGAGGGCAGGGGAATCGCAGATACGCAGTATTTT
TRBJ2-7,.,TRBV7-8,.,CASSSPGRSSYEQYF,TGTGCCAGCAGCTCCCCGGGGAGGAGCTCCTACGAGCAGTACTTC
TRBJ2-7,TRBD1,TRBV5-1,few,CASSPTGRASPYEQYF,TGCGCCAGCAGCCCGACAGGGAGAGCTAGTCCCTACGAGCAGTACTTC
TRBJ2-7,.,TRBV6-5,few,CASSSPGPETYEQYF,TGTGCCAGCAGTTCCCCGGGGCCCGAGACCTACGAGCAGTACTTC
TRBJ2-7,TRBD2,TRBV10-3,.,CAISGLAAPETYEQYF,TGTGCCATCTCGGGGCTAGCGGCACCGGAGACCTACGAGCAGTACTTC